The subject of this entry is one T cell receptor beta chain. Its antigen is currently unknown. Of the isolated RNA, all was reverse transcribed, and so the sequenced material was expressed TCRB transcripts. Clones were sequenced by immunoSEQ multiplex PCR, and TCRdb holds only the in-frame ones, with some missing. Of tens of thousands of clones in the sample, 52% are singletons; the top ten hold 2% to 3%. These data come from a study of beta chain features in type 1 diabetes. Whole-study results and caveats: Relative to healthy donors, patients appeared to have naive, central memory and Treg TCRB repertoires that were more similar. In all four CD4+ subsets, TCRB CDR3 length was significantly, moderately reduced in type 1 diabetes.

The CDR3 is made up of 15 amino acids. Per germline, CDR1 MNHNS and CDR2 SASEGT. V dropped 7 bases and J dropped 5; count of bases not matched to a gene: 5. The origin of this receptor is a woman aged 40-49 years with type 1 diabetes. The chain recombines TRBV6-1 with TRBJ2-1; 13 bases are a match to TRBD2. Sample: Tregs from blood. DNA of the CDR3: TGTGCCAGCATCGCCGGGACTAGCGGGAACAATGAGCAGTTCTTC. It codes for CASIAGTSGNNEQFF.